The 7 T cell receptor beta chains listed next were all sequenced from one sample in a study of blood T cell repertoires in COVID-19. Some clones are missing from TCRdb's copy, which holds only in-frame ones; the method was immunoSEQ multiplex PCR. The sample contains under 300,000 clones, 82% of which appear only once. The sequencing sample was made of peripheral blood. The receptor source for this set is a woman aged 80 or over with active or convalescent COVID-19.

V is TRBV7-9 and J is TRBJ2-1, with TRBD1 identical over 9 bases. The J segment lost 0 bases and the V segment lost 5 bases, leaving 8 bases of the junction unmatched. CDR3 length: 17 amino acids. Germline-derived CDR1 and CDR2 are SEHNR and FQNEAQ (reference sequence). The CDR3 bases are TGTGCCAGCAGCCGAAGCACGGGACAGGGCTCCTACAATGAGCAGTTCTTC. This sequence encodes CASSRSTGQGSYNEQFF.

Only a few counts were recorded for this clone. The V and J genes are TRBV2 and TRBJ1-5; 7 bases line up with TRBD1. Germline values: CDR1 SNHLY, CDR2 FYNNEI. The CDR3 is 14 amino acids. V shed 5 bases and J 4 bases; nucleotides not matched to a gene: 5. The CDR3 DNA sequence: TGTGCCAGCAGTTTGACAGGGAGAAATCAGCCCCAGCATTTT. It yields the protein CASSLTGRNQPQHF.

The rearrangement uses TRBV6-5 and TRBJ1-1; tentative D call: TRBD1 (6 bases). Trimming cost V 2 bases and J 12 bases, with 19 bases left between them. The germline V gene encodes CDR1 MNHEY and CDR2 SVGAGI. This CDR3 comprises 14 residues. Written as DNA, the CDR3 is TGTGCCAGCAGTTACCGCGAGGGGGGGTTGCTCTCTTTCTTT. Translation gives CASSYREGGLLSFF.

The table lists this clone with a count of one. This sequence joins TRBV24-1 and TRBJ2-5; 7 bases map to TRBD1. Germline V gene data show CDR1 as KGHDR and CDR2 as SFDVKD. The CDR3 totals 15 residues. After removal of 5 bases from V and 1 base from J, the junction contained 6 bases not matched to a gene. CDR3 sequence (DNA): TGTGCCACCAGTGCCTGGGACAGAAGCCAAGAGACCCAGTACTTC. This sequence encodes CATSAWDRSQETQYF.

Here the CDR3 reads CASSSNSGAGGGTEAFF. The CDR3, as DNA: TGCGCCAGCAGCTCTAACTCCGGGGCGGGAGGTGGTACTGAAGCTTTCTTT. The chain combines TRBV5-1 with TRBJ1-1; a weak D match, TRBD1 (5 bases). The germline V and J ends were trimmed by 3 bases and 5 bases, with 23 bases remaining between them. CDR1 is SGHRS, CDR2 YFSETQ, per germline. This CDR3 contains 17 residues.

The chain joins TRBV19 to TRBJ1-1; 11 bases fit TRBD1. This CDR3 contains 16 residues. V shed 4 bases and J 1 base; nucleotides not matched to a gene: 5. The germline gives CDR1 LNHDA, CDR2 SQIVND (reference sequence). The CDR3, as DNA: TGTGCCAGTAGTACCGGGACAGGGGGATCGAACACTGAAGCTTTCTTT. It translates to CASSTGTGGSNTEAFF.

The rearrangement links TRBV3-1 (or the pseudogene TRBV3-2) to TRBJ1-3, with D perhaps TRBD1 (5 bases). The V end lost 4 bases, the J end lost 2 bases, and 15 bases lay between the germline ends. In germline, CDR1 is LGHDT, CDR2 YNNKEL (reference sequence). CDR3 length: 16 amino acids. The CDR3 region has the DNA TGTGCCAGCAGCCCTACTGGGAGGGGAGCTGGAAACACCATATATTTT. Its translation: CASSPTGRGAGNTIYF.